Presented here are 14 T cell receptor beta chains from one specimen sequenced in a study of T cells in Graves' hyperthyroidism and ophthalmopathy. TCR beta CDR3 region amplification was performed from RNA transcripts. An initial round of RT-PCR targeting the TCR CDR3 relied on the HTBI primer set. TCRdb reanalysed the multiplex PCR reads using MiXCR and keeps one entry per CDR3 protein. This table has about half a million distinct CDR3 sequences, around 16% appearing once. Sequencing input: blood. These receptors were taken from a woman aged 25 to 39 with Graves' ophthalmopathy.

A few counts support this clonotype. J is TRBJ2-1 and V is TRBV11-3, with 7 positions matching TRBD1. Germline CDR1 reads SGHNT; CDR2 reads YENEEA. After removal of 10 bases from V and 0 bases from J, the junction contained 12 bases not matched to a gene. The CDR3 is made up of 16 amino acids. CDR3 sequence: CATSPGTATSYNEQFF. In nucleotides, the CDR3 is TGTGCCACCAGTCCCGGGACAGCTACCTCCTACAATGAGCAGTTCTTC.

In its sample, this clonotype was seen many times. The chain has TRBV5-1 and TRBJ2-7; no reliable D call. CDR1 is SGHRS, CDR2 YFSETQ, per germline. The CDR3 has 14 amino acids. V was pared by 0 bases and J by 2 bases, with 9 bases between. For the CDR3, the DNA is TGCGCCAGCAGCTTGGAAGGCAGTACCTACGAGCAGTACTTC. Translated, it gives CASSLEGSTYEQYF.

This clonotype came up a few times. The chain is built from TRBV9 and TRBJ1-2, with 9 bases fitting TRBD1. The trim removed 4 bases at V and 4 bases at J, leaving 5 bases unmatched. Germline loops: CDR1 SGDLS, CDR2 YYNGEE. The CDR3 contains 14 residues. The CDR3 protein is CASSPLTGGYGYTF. In DNA, the CDR3 is TGTGCCAGCAGCCCCTTGACAGGGGGCTATGGCTACACCTTC.

J is TRBJ2-2 and V is TRBV29-1; no clear D. The CDR3 has 13 amino acids. V gave up 6 bases and J gave up 0 bases, with 8 bases separating them. Germline values: CDR1 SQVTM, CDR2 ANQGSEA. This CDR3 reads CSVLPPNTGELFF. DNA for the CDR3: TGCAGCGTCCTACCCCCGAACACCGGGGAGCTGTTTTTT.

In this sample, this clonotype turned up many times. This sequence joins TRBV20-1 and TRBJ2-1; 9 bases agree with TRBD2. The CDR3 length is 13 residues. CDR1 DFQATT and CDR2 SNEGSKA come from the germline V gene (reference sequence). The CDR3 protein is CSPFSGGNNEQFF. The CDR3 nucleotides are TGCAGCCCCTTTAGCGGGGGCAACAATGAGCAGTTCTTC.

This clonotype was recorded at least ten times. J is TRBJ1-1 and V is TRBV13; D not resolved. Looked up from germline, CDR1 is PRHDT and CDR2 is FYEKMQ (reference sequence). V was trimmed by 4 bases and J by 0 bases, leaving 6 bases between them. The CDR3 totals 13 residues. The CDR3 sequence: CASSSPVNTEAFF. The CDR3 region has the DNA TGTGCCAGCAGCTCTCCGGTGAACACTGAAGCTTTCTTT.

The V gene is TRBV6-5, the J gene TRBJ2-7; D is possibly TRBD1 (6 bases). The length of the CDR3 is 15 residues. The V end was cut by 2 bases, the J end by 1 base, with 12 bases between. CDR1 is MNHEY, CDR2 SVGAGI, per germline. The CDR3 reads CASSYGQGSSYEQYF. CDR3 coding DNA: TGTGCCAGCAGTTACGGGCAGGGGTCTTCCTACGAGCAGTACTTC.

This clonotype was detected a few times. The missing conserved phenylalanine or tryptophan at the end of this CDR3 makes a read error likely. This chain joins TRBV11-2 and TRBJ1-1; no definite D call. Germline V gene data show CDR1 as SGHAT and CDR2 as FQNNGV. Trimming removed 3 bases from V and 1 base from J, with 6 bases in between. This CDR3 is 13 amino acids long. The DNA of the CDR3 is TGTGCCAGCAGCTTGAAGAGGAACACTGAAGCTTTCCTT. Its protein product is CASSLKRNTEAFL.

The sample holds many counts of this clonotype. This chain links TRBV20-1 with TRBJ2-1; 12 positions agree with TRBD2. The CDR3 totals 13 residues. Germline V CDR1 and CDR2: DFQATT, SNEGSKA (reference sequence). The V segment lost 5 bases and the J segment 9 bases; nucleotides outside the gene matches: 5. In DNA, the CDR3 is TGCAGTGCTCTAGCGGGAGGGCCTCTTGAGCAGTTCTTC. It translates to CSALAGGPLEQFF.

This clonotype has more than one count but fewer than ten. The CDR3 DNA is TGCGCCAGCAGCTTACGAATGGCGACTGAAGCTTTCTTT. Translated, it gives CASSLRMATEAFF. V usage is TRBV4-3 and J usage is TRBJ1-1; D is ambiguous. Germline lookup yields CDR1 LGHNA and CDR2 YSLEER. The length of the CDR3 is 13 residues. V gave up 5 bases and J gave up 5 bases, with 12 bases separating them.

This clonotype was observed at least ten times. The gene calls are TRBV6-6 and TRBJ2-1; tentatively, D is TRBD2 (7 bases). Germline lookup yields CDR1 MNHNY and CDR2 SVGAGI (reference sequence). The CDR3 runs 14 residues. V was trimmed by 2 bases and J by 4 bases, leaving 9 bases between them. In nucleotides, the CDR3 is TGTGCCAGCAGTTACAGGGGGGGGTACAATGAGCAGTTCTTC. Its translation: CASSYRGGYNEQFF.

The sample holds many counts of this clonotype. The gene calls are TRBV28 and TRBJ2-7, with TRBD1 as a possible D gene (5 bases). The CDR3 is 12 residues long. Germline V gives CDR1 MDHEN, CDR2 SYDVKM. The ends were cut back, 7 bases at V and 4 bases at J, with 11 bases in the middle. CDR3 in DNA: TGTGCCAGCACCCAGGGTTTATACGAGCAGTACTTC. It translates to CASTQGLYEQYF. The full variable domain, its missing parts supplied by reference TRBV28 and TRBJ2-7, is DVKVTQSSRYLVKRTGEKVFLECVQDMDHENMFWYRQDPGLGLRLIYFSYDVKMKEKGDIPEGYSVSREKKERFSLILESASTNQTSMYLCASTQGLYEQYFGPGTRLTVT.

This clonotype was detected ten times or more. The genes are TRBV28 and TRBJ2-7; 15 bases map to TRBD2. Germline V gene sequence: CDR1 MDHEN, CDR2 SYDVKM. The V gene end was trimmed by 3 bases and the J gene end by 4 bases; junction bases not matched to a gene: 7. CDR3 size: 17 residues. CDR3 coding DNA: TGTGCCAGCAGTTTGTCTGGGACTAGCGGGAGGAGGTACGAGCAGTACTTC. This codes for CASSLSGTSGRRYEQYF.

This rearrangement joins TRBV20-1 to TRBJ2-2; D not certain. Germline V CDR1 and CDR2: DFQATT, SNEGSKA (reference sequence). The V end was cut by 0 bases, the J end by 1 base, with 9 bases between. The CDR3 contains 15 residues. CDR3 bases: TGCAGTGCTAGAGATGACGCCATGAACACCGGGGAGCTGTTTTTT. Residues: CSARDDAMNTGELFF.